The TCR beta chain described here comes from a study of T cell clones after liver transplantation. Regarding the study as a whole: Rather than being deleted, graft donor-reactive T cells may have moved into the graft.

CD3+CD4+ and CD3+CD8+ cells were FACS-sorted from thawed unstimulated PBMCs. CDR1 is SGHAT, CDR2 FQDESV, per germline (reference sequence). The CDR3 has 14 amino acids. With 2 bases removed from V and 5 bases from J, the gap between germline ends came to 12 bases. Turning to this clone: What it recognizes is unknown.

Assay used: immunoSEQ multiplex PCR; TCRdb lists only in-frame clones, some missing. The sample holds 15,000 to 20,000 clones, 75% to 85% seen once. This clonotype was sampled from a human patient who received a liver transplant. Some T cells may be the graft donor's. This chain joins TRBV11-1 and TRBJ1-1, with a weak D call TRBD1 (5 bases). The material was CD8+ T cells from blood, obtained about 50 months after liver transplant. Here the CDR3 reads CASSLSQGFTEAFF. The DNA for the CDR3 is TGTGCCAGCAGCTTAAGCCAGGGATTTACTGAAGCTTTCTTT. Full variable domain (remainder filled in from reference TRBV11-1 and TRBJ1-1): EAEVAQSPRYKITEKSQAVAFWCDPISGHATLYWYRQILGQGPELLVQFQDESVVDDSQLPKDRFSAERLKGVDSTLKIQPAELGDSAMYLCASSLSQGFTEAFFGQGTRLTVV.